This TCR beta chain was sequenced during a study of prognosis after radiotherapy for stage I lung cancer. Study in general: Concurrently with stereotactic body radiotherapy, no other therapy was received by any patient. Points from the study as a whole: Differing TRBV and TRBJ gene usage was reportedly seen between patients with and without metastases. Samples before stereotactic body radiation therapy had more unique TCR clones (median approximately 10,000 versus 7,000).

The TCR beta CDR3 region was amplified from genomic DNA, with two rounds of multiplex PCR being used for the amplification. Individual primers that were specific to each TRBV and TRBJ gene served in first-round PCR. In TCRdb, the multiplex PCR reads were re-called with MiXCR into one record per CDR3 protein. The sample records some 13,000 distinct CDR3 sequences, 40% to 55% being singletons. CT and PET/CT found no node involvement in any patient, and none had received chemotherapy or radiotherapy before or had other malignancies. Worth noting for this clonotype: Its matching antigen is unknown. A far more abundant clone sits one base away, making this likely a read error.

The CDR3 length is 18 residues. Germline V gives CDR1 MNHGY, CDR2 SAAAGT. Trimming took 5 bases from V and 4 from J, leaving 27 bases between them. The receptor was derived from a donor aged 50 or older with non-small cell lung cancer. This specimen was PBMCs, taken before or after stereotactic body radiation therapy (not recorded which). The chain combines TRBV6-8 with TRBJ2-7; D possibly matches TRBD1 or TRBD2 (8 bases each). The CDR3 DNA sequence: TGTGCCAGCAGTAGACAGGGGTCGATCAGCGGGAGTGCTTACGAGCAGTACTTC. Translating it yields CASSRQGSISGSAYEQYF.